The entry below gives a single T cell receptor (beta chain) sequence along with its context. Its matching antigen is unknown. Trimming shortened V by 1 base and J by 3 bases, and 13 bases separated the two germline ends. Germline CDR1 reads SGHDN; CDR2 reads FVKESK. The CDR3 has 15 residues. This sample stems from a study of shared clonotypes between healthy human individuals. In the study overall: For every donor, three CD4 naive, three CD4 memory, two CD8 naive and one CD8 memory plates were used.

General observations from the study: A reduction in generation probabilities was seen for non-shared clonotypes relative to those shared by all four donors.

Naive CD8 cells were CD45RO-negative, positively selected for CCR7, excluding terminally differentiated effector memory CD45RA+ cells. Original methodology: With immunoSEQ giving junction-only sequences and no quality scores, filtering differed. Clones were read by immunoSEQ multiplex PCR, and TCRdb kept only the in-frame ones, dropping some. The V and J calls and clone size come from that table; D and trimming were worked out from the DNA. The sample includes around 610,000 clones, around 96% seen only once; the top ten take around 0.1%. The receptor was derived from a woman in her 30s in good health. The sample comprised naive CD8+ T cells sorted from blood. This sequence joins TRBV14 and TRBJ2-7; a weak D match, TRBD2 (6 bases). CDR3 protein: CASSQGPGGNYEQYF. The DNA for the CDR3 is TGTGCCAGCAGCCAAGGACCCGGGGGTAACTACGAGCAGTACTTC.